The source of this T cell receptor beta chain is a study of monozygotic twins with inflammatory bowel disease. Reanalyzing the 5' RACE reads, TCRdb keeps one entry per CDR3 protein, without DNA. Its listing shows 150,000 to 200,000 distinct CDR3 sequences. Sequenced sample: blood. The TCR originated in a human donor with ulcerative colitis or Crohn's disease, or a healthy co-twin of an affected twin (not recorded which).

CDR3 sequence: CASSQGTSGKTDTQYF. The chain uses TRBV3-1 and TRBJ2-3; the D call from TCRdb, TRBD2, cannot be confirmed without DNA. Germline CDR1 is LGHDT and CDR2 is YNNKEL (reference sequence). This CDR3 has 16 residues.